The rows below give T cell receptor beta chains drawn from one sample of a study of blood T cell repertoires in COVID-19. TCRdb's table, derived via immunoSEQ multiplex PCR, lists solely in-frame clones and lacks some. This sample yields 100,000 to 150,000 clones, of which roughly 85% are seen a single time; 25% to 30% belongs to the top ten. Sequencing input: peripheral blood. Every receptor here comes from a woman aged 80 or older with acute or convalescent COVID-19. Both conserved end residues are part of each CDR3. The D gene is left open where the match is weak. The size field is filled for only some rows; it gives once, few, many or a size class.

V gene: TRBV19; J gene: TRBJ1-4; D gene: NA; clone size: NA; CDR3 protein: CASSRGSADEKLFF; CDR3 DNA: TGTGCCAGTAGTCGAGGGAGTGCGGATGAAAAACTGTTTTTT
V gene: TRBV7-3; J gene: TRBJ2-5; D gene: TRBD2; clone size: NA; CDR3 protein: CASSFSGGQETQYF; CDR3 DNA: TGTGCCAGCAGCTTTAGCGGGGGGCAAGAGACCCAGTACTTC
V gene: TRBV7-6; J gene: TRBJ1-2; D gene: NA; clone size: NA; CDR3 protein: CASSLSPGDSDGYTF; CDR3 DNA: TGTGCCAGCAGCTTATCCCCTGGCGACTCGGATGGCTACACCTTC
V gene: TRBV7-2; J gene: TRBJ1-2; D gene: NA; clone size: NA; CDR3 protein: CASLLSFDRPNYGYTF; CDR3 DNA: TGTGCGAGCTTACTCTCCTTTGACAGGCCCAACTATGGCTACACCTTC
V gene: TRBV11-2; J gene: TRBJ1-5; D gene: TRBD1; clone size: once; CDR3 protein: CASSRRGLSNQPQHF; CDR3 DNA: TGTGCCAGCAGCCGGAGGGGGCTTAGCAATCAGCCCCAGCATTTT
V gene: TRBV24-1; J gene: TRBJ2-1; D gene: TRBD2; clone size: NA; CDR3 protein: CATSGKAGGVVSSYNEQFF; CDR3 DNA: TGTGCCACCAGTGGGAAAGCGGGGGGCGTGGTTAGCTCCTACAATGAGCAGTTCTTC
V gene: TRBV11-2; J gene: TRBJ2-1; D gene: NA; clone size: NA; CDR3 protein: CASSTGRAYNEQFF; CDR3 DNA: TGTGCCAGCAGTACAGGTCGGGCCTACAATGAGCAGTTCTTC
V gene: TRBV18; J gene: TRBJ1-1; D gene: TRBD1; clone size: NA; CDR3 protein: CASSPSTGYTEAFF; CDR3 DNA: TGTGCCAGCTCACCCTCGACAGGGTACACTGAAGCTTTCTTT
V gene: TRBV3-1/TRBV3-2; J gene: TRBJ1-5; D gene: NA; clone size: NA; CDR3 protein: CASSPAAGENQPQHF; CDR3 DNA: TGTGCCAGCAGCCCCGCGGCAGGGGAGAATCAGCCCCAGCATTTT
V gene: TRBV7-9; J gene: TRBJ1-2; D gene: NA; clone size: NA; CDR3 protein: CASSLVRGYGYTF; CDR3 DNA: TGTGCCAGCAGCTTAGTGCGAGGATATGGCTACACCTTC
V gene: TRBV5-1; J gene: TRBJ2-2; D gene: TRBD1; clone size: NA; CDR3 protein: CASSFPTGVNTGELFF; CDR3 DNA: TGCGCCAGCAGCTTCCCGACAGGGGTGAATACCGGGGAGCTGTTTTTT
V gene: TRBV28; J gene: TRBJ2-2; D gene: TRBD2; clone size: NA; CDR3 protein: CASSFLSGVSNTGELFF; CDR3 DNA: TGTGCCAGCAGTTTTCTTAGCGGGGTCTCGAACACCGGGGAGCTGTTTTTT
V gene: TRBV5-1; J gene: TRBJ2-5; D gene: NA; clone size: NA; CDR3 protein: CASSMEGARETQYF; CDR3 DNA: TGCGCCAGCAGTATGGAGGGGGCACGGGAGACCCAGTACTTC
V gene: TRBV3-1/TRBV3-2; J gene: TRBJ1-2; D gene: NA; clone size: NA; CDR3 protein: CASSQSPTGYYGYTF; CDR3 DNA: TGTGCCAGCAGCCAAAGTCCCACAGGGTACTATGGCTACACCTTC
V gene: TRBV7-9; J gene: TRBJ2-3; D gene: NA; clone size: few; CDR3 protein: CASSFNRAGTDTQYF; CDR3 DNA: TGTGCCAGCAGCTTTAACAGGGCGGGCACAGATACGCAGTATTTT
V gene: TRBV7-2; J gene: TRBJ1-5; D gene: TRBD1; clone size: few; CDR3 protein: CASSSPDRGLHKQPQHF; CDR3 DNA: TGTGCCAGCAGCTCTCCGGACAGGGGGCTCCATAAGCAGCCCCAGCATTTT
V gene: TRBV28; J gene: TRBJ1-1; D gene: NA; clone size: NA; CDR3 protein: CASSERSYTEAFF; CDR3 DNA: TGTGCCAGCAGCGAGCGGAGTTACACTGAAGCTTTCTTT
V gene: TRBV3-1/TRBV3-2; J gene: TRBJ2-1; D gene: TRBD2; clone size: NA; CDR3 protein: CASSQGGTSLFNEQFF; CDR3 DNA: TGTGCCAGCAGCCAAGGAGGGACTAGCCTTTTCAATGAGCAGTTCTTC
V gene: TRBV27; J gene: TRBJ2-3; D gene: NA; clone size: NA; CDR3 protein: CASSLSVTDYTDTQYF; CDR3 DNA: TGTGCCAGCAGTTTATCTGTGACAGATTACACAGATACGCAGTATTTT
V gene: TRBV13; J gene: TRBJ2-1; D gene: TRBD1; clone size: NA; CDR3 protein: CASSRGQGLNEQFF; CDR3 DNA: TGTGCCAGCAGCAGGGGACAGGGCCTCAATGAGCAGTTCTTC
V gene: TRBV3-1/TRBV3-2; J gene: TRBJ1-6; D gene: NA; clone size: NA; CDR3 protein: CASSQGQGASPLHF; CDR3 DNA: TGTGCCAGCAGCCAAGGTCAAGGGGCATCACCCCTCCACTTT
V gene: TRBV9; J gene: TRBJ1-3; D gene: NA; clone size: NA; CDR3 protein: CASSASIHTSRGNTIYF; CDR3 DNA: TGTGCCAGCAGCGCATCAATACACACCTCTCGTGGAAACACCATATATTTT
V gene: TRBV3-1/TRBV3-2; J gene: TRBJ1-5; D gene: NA; clone size: NA; CDR3 protein: CASSPGSGYSNQPQHF; CDR3 DNA: TGTGCCAGCAGCCCCGGGTCTGGTTATAGCAATCAGCCCCAGCATTTT
V gene: TRBV12-5; J gene: TRBJ1-5; D gene: NA; clone size: NA; CDR3 protein: CASGPSTGYSNQPQHF; CDR3 DNA: TGTGCTAGTGGCCCCAGTACGGGGTATAGCAATCAGCCCCAGCATTTT
V gene: TRBV28; J gene: TRBJ1-1; D gene: NA; clone size: NA; CDR3 protein: CASSLVRGMNTEAFF; CDR3 DNA: TGTGCCAGCAGCTTAGTTAGGGGAATGAACACTGAAGCTTTCTTT
V gene: TRBV9; J gene: TRBJ1-4; D gene: NA; clone size: NA; CDR3 protein: CASSASGAEKLFF; CDR3 DNA: TGTGCCAGCAGCGCCTCAGGGGCCGAAAAACTGTTTTTT
V gene: TRBV28; J gene: TRBJ1-2; D gene: NA; clone size: NA; CDR3 protein: CASTTGQRGYTF; CDR3 DNA: TGTGCCAGCACTACAGGGCAGAGGGGCTACACCTTC
V gene: TRBV4-2; J gene: TRBJ2-7; D gene: TRBD2; clone size: NA; CDR3 protein: CASSQDAREAYEQYF; CDR3 DNA: TGTGCCAGCAGCCAAGATGCGCGGGAGGCCTACGAGCAGTACTTC
V gene: TRBV5-1; J gene: TRBJ1-6; D gene: TRBD1; clone size: NA; CDR3 protein: CASSSITGTGNSPLHF; CDR3 DNA: TGCGCCAGCAGCTCGATTACCGGGACAGGGAATTCACCCCTCCACTTT
V gene: TRBV7-2; J gene: TRBJ1-3; D gene: NA; clone size: NA; CDR3 protein: CASSLNQRAGNTIYF; CDR3 DNA: TGTGCCAGCAGCTTAAACCAGAGGGCTGGAAACACCATATATTTT
V gene: TRBV7-9; J gene: TRBJ2-1; D gene: NA; clone size: NA; CDR3 protein: CASSLNRGSNEQFF; CDR3 DNA: TGTGCCAGCAGCTTAAACCGAGGATCTAATGAGCAGTTCTTC
V gene: TRBV3-1/TRBV3-2; J gene: TRBJ1-1; D gene: NA; clone size: NA; CDR3 protein: CASSHLGVVQGSTEAFF; CDR3 DNA: TGTGCCAGCAGCCACCTTGGGGTGGTGCAGGGAAGTACTGAAGCTTTCTTT
V gene: TRBV5-1; J gene: TRBJ1-2; D gene: TRBD1; clone size: NA; CDR3 protein: CASSLGTGGREGYTF; CDR3 DNA: TGCGCCAGCAGCTTGGGAACAGGGGGCCGGGAAGGCTACACCTTC
V gene: TRBV12-5; J gene: TRBJ1-4; D gene: TRBD1; clone size: NA; CDR3 protein: CASAPDRVSEKLFF; CDR3 DNA: TGTGCTAGTGCCCCAGACAGGGTCAGTGAAAAACTGTTTTTT
V gene: TRBV6-5; J gene: TRBJ1-6; D gene: NA; clone size: once; CDR3 protein: CASSSPGEVMNSPLHF; CDR3 DNA: TGTGCCAGCAGTTCCCCGGGAGAGGTGATGAATTCACCCCTCCACTTT
V gene: TRBV7-9; J gene: TRBJ1-1; D gene: NA; clone size: NA; CDR3 protein: CASSRWGGLNTEAFF; CDR3 DNA: TGTGCCAGCAGCCGGTGGGGGGGCTTGAACACTGAAGCTTTCTTT
V gene: TRBV29-1; J gene: TRBJ2-7; D gene: TRBD1; clone size: NA; CDR3 protein: CSVVFTGSRQGENPYEQYF; CDR3 DNA: TGCAGCGTTGTGTTCACGGGTTCCAGACAGGGGGAGAATCCCTACGAGCAGTACTTC
V gene: TRBV19; J gene: TRBJ1-1; D gene: NA; clone size: once; CDR3 protein: CASSITGSRTLGFF; CDR3 DNA: TGTGCCAGTAGTATTACAGGGTCCCGGACTTTGGGTTTCTTT
V gene: TRBV7-9; J gene: TRBJ1-5; D gene: NA; clone size: NA; CDR3 protein: CASSPNGDQPQHF; CDR3 DNA: TGTGCCAGCAGCCCGAACGGGGATCAGCCCCAGCATTTT
V gene: TRBV10-1; J gene: TRBJ1-6; D gene: NA; clone size: NA; CDR3 protein: CASRGTVNSPLHF; CDR3 DNA: TGCGCCAGCAGGGGTACAGTTAATTCACCCCTCCACTTT
V gene: TRBV5-4; J gene: TRBJ2-5; D gene: NA; clone size: NA; CDR3 protein: CASSSPNSGVGLKTQYF; CDR3 DNA: TGTGCCAGCAGCTCGCCCAACTCGGGGGTTGGGTTAAAGACCCAGTACTTC
V gene: TRBV4-2; J gene: TRBJ2-3; D gene: NA; clone size: once; CDR3 protein: CASSLELTTPGTDTQYF; CDR3 DNA: TGTGCCAGCAGCCTCGAGCTGACAACTCCCGGCACAGATACGCAGTATTTT
V gene: TRBV28; J gene: TRBJ2-1; D gene: TRBD1; clone size: NA; CDR3 protein: CASSLPGGPYNEQFF; CDR3 DNA: TGTGCCAGCAGTTTGCCAGGGGGCCCCTACAATGAGCAGTTCTTC
V gene: TRBV9; J gene: TRBJ1-2; D gene: TRBD1; clone size: NA; CDR3 protein: CASSARGQANYGYTF; CDR3 DNA: TGTGCCAGCAGCGCGAGGGGACAGGCTAACTATGGCTACACCTTC
V gene: TRBV11-1; J gene: TRBJ2-2; D gene: TRBD1; clone size: few; CDR3 protein: CASSRNRGRDTGELFF; CDR3 DNA: TGTGCCAGCAGCCGCAACAGGGGGCGCGACACCGGGGAGCTGTTTTTT
V gene: TRBV28; J gene: TRBJ2-1; D gene: TRBD1; clone size: few; CDR3 protein: CASRVGQGHWEQFF; CDR3 DNA: TGTGCCAGCAGGGTGGGACAGGGGCATTGGGAGCAGTTCTTC
V gene: TRBV18; J gene: TRBJ1-1; D gene: NA; clone size: once; CDR3 protein: CASQGQGLNTEAFF; CDR3 DNA: TGTGCCAGCCAAGGGCAGGGGTTGAACACTGAAGCTTTCTTT
V gene: TRBV6-5; J gene: TRBJ1-3; D gene: NA; clone size: NA; CDR3 protein: CASHIGMRGNTIYF; CDR3 DNA: TGTGCCAGCCATATCGGGATGAGAGGAAACACCATATATTTT